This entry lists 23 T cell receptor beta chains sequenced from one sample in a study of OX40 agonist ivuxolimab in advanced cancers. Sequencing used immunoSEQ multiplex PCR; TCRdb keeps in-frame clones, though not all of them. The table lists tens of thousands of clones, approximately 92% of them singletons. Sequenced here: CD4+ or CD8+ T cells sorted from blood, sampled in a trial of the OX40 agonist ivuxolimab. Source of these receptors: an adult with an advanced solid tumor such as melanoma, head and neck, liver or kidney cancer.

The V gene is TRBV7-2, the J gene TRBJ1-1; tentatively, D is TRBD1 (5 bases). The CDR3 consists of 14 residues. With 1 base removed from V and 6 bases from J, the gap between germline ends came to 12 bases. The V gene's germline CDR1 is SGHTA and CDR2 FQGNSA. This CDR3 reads CASSLVVRASEAFF. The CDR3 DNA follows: TGTGCCAGCAGCTTAGTCGTCAGGGCCTCTGAAGCTTTCTTT.

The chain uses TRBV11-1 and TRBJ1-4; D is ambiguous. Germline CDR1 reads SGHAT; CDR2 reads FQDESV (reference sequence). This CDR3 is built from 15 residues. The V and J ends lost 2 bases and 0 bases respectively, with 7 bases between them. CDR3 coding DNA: TGTGCCAGCAGCTTAACCCGGGCAACTAATGAAAAACTGTTTTTT. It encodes CASSLTRATNEKLFF.

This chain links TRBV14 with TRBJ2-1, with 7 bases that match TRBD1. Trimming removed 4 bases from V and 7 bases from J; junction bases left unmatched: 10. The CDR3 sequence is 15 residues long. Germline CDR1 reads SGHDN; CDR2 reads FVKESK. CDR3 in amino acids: CASSPSYRGGNEQFF. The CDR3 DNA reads TGTGCCAGCAGCCCCTCCTACAGGGGCGGTAATGAGCAGTTCTTC.

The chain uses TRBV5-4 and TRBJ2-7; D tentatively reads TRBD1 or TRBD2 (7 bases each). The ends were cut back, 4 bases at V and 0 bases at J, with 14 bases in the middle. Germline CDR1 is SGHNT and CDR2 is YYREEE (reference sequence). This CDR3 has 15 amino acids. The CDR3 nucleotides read TGTGCCAGCAGCATGGCAGGGGGGGGCTCCTACGAGCAGTACTTC. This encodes CASSMAGGGSYEQYF. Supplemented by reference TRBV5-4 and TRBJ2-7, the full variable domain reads ETGVTQSPTHLIKTRGQQVTLRCSSQSGHNTVSWYQQALGQGPQFIFQYYREEENGRGNFPPRFSGLQFPNYSSELNVNALELDDSALYLCASSMAGGGSYEQYFGPGTRLTVT.

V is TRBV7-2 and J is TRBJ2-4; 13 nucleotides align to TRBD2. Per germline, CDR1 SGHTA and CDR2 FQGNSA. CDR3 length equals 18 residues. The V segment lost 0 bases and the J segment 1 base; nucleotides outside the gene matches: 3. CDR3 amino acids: CASSLAPTSGGAKNIQYF. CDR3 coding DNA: TGTGCCAGCAGCTTAGCCCCGACTAGCGGGGGGGCCAAAAACATTCAGTACTTC. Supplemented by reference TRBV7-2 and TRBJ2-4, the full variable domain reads GAGVSQSPSNKVTEKGKDVELRCDPISGHTALYWYRQSLGQGLEFLIYFQGNSAPDKSGLPSDRFSAERTGGSVSTLTIQRTQQEDSAVYLCASSLAPTSGGAKNIQYFGAGTRLSVL.

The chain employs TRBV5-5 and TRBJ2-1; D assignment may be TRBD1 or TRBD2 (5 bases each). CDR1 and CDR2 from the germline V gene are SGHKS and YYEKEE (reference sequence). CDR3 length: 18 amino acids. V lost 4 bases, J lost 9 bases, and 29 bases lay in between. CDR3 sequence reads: CASSQQGGSDTRSVEQFF. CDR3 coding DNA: TGTGCCAGCAGCCAGCAGGGTGGGAGCGATACTAGATCGGTTGAGCAGTTCTTC.

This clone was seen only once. DNA for the CDR3: TGTGCCAGCAGCTTGGGCCAATTTCCTGCGGGAGCCAGGGATGAGCAGTTCTTC. It is translated as CASSLGQFPAGARDEQFF. V and J are TRBV5-4 and TRBJ2-1; 7 bases fit TRBD2. Germline-derived CDR1 and CDR2 are SGHNT and YYREEE (reference sequence). The junction had 17 bases not matched to a gene; V was cut back by 0 bases and J by 8 bases. This CDR3 comprises 18 residues.

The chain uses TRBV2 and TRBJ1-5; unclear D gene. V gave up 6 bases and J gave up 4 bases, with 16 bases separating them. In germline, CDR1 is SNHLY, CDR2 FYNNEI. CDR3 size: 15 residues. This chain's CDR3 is CASRPERQLNQPQHF. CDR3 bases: TGTGCCAGCAGACCCGAACGACAACTAAATCAGCCCCAGCATTTT.

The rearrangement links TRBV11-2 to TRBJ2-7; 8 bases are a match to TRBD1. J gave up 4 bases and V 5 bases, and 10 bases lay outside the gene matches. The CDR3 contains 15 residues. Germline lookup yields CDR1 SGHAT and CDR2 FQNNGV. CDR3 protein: CASSPGQERVYEQYF. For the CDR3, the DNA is TGTGCCAGCAGCCCGGGACAGGAGAGAGTTTACGAGCAGTACTTC.

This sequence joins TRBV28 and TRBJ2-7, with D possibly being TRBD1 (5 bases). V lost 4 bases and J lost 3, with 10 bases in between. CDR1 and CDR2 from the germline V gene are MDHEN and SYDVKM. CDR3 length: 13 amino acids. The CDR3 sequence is CASSSRVNYEQYF. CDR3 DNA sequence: TGTGCCAGCAGTTCCAGGGTCAACTACGAGCAGTACTTC.

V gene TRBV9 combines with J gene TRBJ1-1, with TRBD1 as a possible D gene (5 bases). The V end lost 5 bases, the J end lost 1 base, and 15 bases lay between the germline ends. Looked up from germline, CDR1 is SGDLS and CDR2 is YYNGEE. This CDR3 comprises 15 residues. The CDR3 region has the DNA TGTGCCAGCAGTCCTCGGGACCGAGCGAACACTGAAGCTTTCTTT. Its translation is CASSPRDRANTEAFF. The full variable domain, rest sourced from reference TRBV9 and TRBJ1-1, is DSGVTQTPKHLITATGQRVTLRCSPRSGDLSVYWYQQSLDQGLQFLIQYYNGEERAKGNILERFSAQQFPDLHSELNLSSLELGDSALYFCASSPRDRANTEAFFGQGTRLTVV.

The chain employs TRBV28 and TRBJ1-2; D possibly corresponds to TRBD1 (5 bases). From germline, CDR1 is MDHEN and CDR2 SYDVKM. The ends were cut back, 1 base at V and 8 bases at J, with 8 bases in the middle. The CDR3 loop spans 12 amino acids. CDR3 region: CASSLSGKGYTF. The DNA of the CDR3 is TGTGCCAGCAGTTTATCAGGGAAGGGCTACACCTTC.

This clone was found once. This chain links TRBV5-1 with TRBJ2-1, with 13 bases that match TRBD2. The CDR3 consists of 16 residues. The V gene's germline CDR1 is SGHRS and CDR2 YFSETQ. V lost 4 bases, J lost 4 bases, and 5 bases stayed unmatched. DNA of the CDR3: TGCGCCAGCAGCCCCCGGACTAGCGGGAGTTACAATGAGCAGTTCTTC. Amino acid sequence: CASSPRTSGSYNEQFF.

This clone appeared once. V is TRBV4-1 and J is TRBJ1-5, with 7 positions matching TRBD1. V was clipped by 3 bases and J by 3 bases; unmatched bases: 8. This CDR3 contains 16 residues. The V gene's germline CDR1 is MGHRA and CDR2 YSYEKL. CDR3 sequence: CASSQAGQAVNQPQHF. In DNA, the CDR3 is TGCGCCAGCAGCCAGGCTGGACAGGCGGTCAATCAGCCCCAGCATTTT.

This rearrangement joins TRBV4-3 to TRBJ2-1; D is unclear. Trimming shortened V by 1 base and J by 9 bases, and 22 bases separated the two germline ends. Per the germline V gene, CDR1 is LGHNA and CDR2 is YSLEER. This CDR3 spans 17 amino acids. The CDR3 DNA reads TGCGCCAGCAGCCAAGCTTATAGGATAGCTTGGTCCGTTGAGCAGTTCTTC. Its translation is CASSQAYRIAWSVEQFF.

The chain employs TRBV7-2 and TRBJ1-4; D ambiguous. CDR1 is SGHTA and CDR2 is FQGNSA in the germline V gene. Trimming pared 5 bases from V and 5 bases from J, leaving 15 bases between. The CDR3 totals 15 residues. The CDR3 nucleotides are TGTGCCAGCAGCCCCTTGGGGAGCTCCAATGAAAAACTGTTTTTT. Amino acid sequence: CASSPLGSSNEKLFF. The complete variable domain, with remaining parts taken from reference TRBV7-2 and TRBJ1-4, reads GAGVSQSPSNKVTEKGKDVELRCDPISGHTALYWYRQSLGQGLEFLIYFQGNSAPDKSGLPSDRFSAERTGGSVSTLTIQRTQQEDSAVYLCASSPLGSSNEKLFFGSGTQLSVL.

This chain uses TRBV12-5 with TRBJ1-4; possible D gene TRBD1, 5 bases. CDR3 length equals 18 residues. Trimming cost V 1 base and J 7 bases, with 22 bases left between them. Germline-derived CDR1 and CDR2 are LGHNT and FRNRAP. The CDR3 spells CASGLDLLGQTMGEKLFF. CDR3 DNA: TGTGCTAGTGGTTTGGACTTACTTGGACAAACGATGGGTGAAAAACTGTTTTTT.

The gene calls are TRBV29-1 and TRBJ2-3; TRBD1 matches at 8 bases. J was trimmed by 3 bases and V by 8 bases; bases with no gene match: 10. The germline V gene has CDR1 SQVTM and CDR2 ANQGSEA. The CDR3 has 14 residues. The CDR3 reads CSLPGRGRTDTQYF. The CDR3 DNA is TGCAGCCTTCCGGGCAGGGGGCGAACAGATACGCAGTATTTT.

The CDR3 reads CASSPDVGTGVYEQYF. The CDR3 bases are TGTGCCAGCTCACCAGACGTTGGGACAGGAGTTTACGAGCAGTACTTC. The V and J genes are TRBV18 and TRBJ2-7; 8 bases align to TRBD1. The CDR3 has 16 residues. Germline V gives CDR1 KGHSH, CDR2 LQKENI. The trim removed 2 bases at V and 4 bases at J, leaving 10 bases unmatched.

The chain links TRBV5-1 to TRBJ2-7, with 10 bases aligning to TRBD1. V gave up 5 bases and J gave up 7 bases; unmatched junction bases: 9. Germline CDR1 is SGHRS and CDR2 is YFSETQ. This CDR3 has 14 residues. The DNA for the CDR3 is TGCGCCAGCAGGCCGGGACAGGGGTCTCTGGAGCAGTACTTC. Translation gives CASRPGQGSLEQYF. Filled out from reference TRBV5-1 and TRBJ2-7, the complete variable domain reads KAGVTQTPRYLIKTRGQQVTLSCSPISGHRSVSWYQQTPGQGLQFLFEYFSETQRNKGNFPGRFSGRQFSNSRSEMNVSTLELGDSALYLCASRPGQGSLEQYFGPGTRLTVT.

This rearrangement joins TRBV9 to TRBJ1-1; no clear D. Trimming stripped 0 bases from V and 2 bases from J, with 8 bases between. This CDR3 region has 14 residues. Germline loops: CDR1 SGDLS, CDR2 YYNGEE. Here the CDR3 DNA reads TGTGCCAGCAGCGTAGAACCGTCTAACACTGAAGCTTTCTTT. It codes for CASSVEPSNTEAFF.

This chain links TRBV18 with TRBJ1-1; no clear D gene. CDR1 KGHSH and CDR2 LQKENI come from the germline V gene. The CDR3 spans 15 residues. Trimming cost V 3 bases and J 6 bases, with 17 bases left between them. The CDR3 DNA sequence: TGTGCCAGCTCACCCCTACACGAAGGAGTCTCTGAAGCTTTCTTT. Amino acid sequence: CASSPLHEGVSEAFF.

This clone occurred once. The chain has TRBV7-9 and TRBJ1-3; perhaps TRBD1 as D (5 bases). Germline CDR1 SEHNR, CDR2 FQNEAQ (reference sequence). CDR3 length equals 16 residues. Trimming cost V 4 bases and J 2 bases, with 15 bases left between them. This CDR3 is CASSSADTATGNTIYF. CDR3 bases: TGTGCCAGCAGCTCCGCGGACACCGCTACTGGAAACACCATATATTTT.